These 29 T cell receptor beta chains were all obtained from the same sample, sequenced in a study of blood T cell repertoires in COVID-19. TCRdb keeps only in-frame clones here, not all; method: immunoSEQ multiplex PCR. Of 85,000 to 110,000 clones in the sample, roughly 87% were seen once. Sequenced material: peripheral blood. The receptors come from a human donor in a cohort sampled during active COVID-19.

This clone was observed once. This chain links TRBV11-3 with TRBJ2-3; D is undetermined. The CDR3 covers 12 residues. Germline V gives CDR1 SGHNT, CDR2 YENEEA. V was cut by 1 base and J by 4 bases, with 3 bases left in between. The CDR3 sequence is CASSLVADTQYF. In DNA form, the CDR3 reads TGTGCCAGCAGCTTAGTAGCAGATACGCAGTATTTT.

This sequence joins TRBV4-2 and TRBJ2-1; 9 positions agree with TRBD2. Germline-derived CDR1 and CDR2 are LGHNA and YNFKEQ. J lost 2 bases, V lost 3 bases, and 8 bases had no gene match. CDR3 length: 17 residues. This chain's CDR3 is CASSQASGIGTYNEQFF. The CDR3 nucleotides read TGTGCCAGCAGCCAGGCTAGCGGGATTGGGACCTACAATGAGCAGTTCTTC.

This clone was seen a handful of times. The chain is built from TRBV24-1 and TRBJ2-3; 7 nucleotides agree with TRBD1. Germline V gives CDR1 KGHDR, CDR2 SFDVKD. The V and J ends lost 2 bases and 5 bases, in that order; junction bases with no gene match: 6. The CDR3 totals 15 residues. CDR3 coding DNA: TGTGCCACCAGTGATTGGGACAGTTATGGAGATACGCAGTATTTT. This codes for CATSDWDSYGDTQYF.

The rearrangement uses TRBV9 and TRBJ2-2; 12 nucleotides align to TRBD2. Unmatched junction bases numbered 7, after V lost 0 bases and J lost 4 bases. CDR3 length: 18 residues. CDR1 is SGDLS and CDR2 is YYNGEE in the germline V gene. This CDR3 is CASSVGLAGATGTGELFF. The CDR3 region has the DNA TGTGCCAGCAGCGTAGGACTAGCGGGAGCAACGGGCACCGGGGAGCTGTTTTTT.

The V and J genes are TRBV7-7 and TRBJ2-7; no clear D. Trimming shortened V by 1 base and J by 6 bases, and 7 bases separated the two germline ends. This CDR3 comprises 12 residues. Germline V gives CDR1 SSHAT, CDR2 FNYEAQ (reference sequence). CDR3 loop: CASSLVGCEQYF. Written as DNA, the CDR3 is TGTGCCAGCAGCTTAGTCGGGTGCGAGCAGTACTTC. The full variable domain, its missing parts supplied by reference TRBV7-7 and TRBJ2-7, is GAGVSQSPRYKVTKRGQDVTLRCDPISSHATLYWYQQALGQGPEFLTYFNYEAQPDKSGLPSDRFSAERPEGSISTLTIQRTEQRDSAMYRCASSLVGCEQYFGPGTRLTVT.

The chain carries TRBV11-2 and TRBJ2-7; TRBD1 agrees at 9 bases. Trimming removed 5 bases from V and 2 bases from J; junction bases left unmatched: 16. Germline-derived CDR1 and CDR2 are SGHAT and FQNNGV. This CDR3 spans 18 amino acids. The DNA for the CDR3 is TGTGCCAGCAGCATCGGCTCGGGGAGGGGACAGGGCGCCTACGAGCAGTACTTC. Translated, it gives CASSIGSGRGQGAYEQYF.

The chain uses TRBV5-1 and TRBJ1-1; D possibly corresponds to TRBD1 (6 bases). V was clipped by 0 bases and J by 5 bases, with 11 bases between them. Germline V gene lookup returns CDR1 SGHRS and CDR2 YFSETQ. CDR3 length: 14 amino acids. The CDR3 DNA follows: TGCGCCAGCAGCTTGGAAAACAGGGATACTGAAGCTTTCTTT. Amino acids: CASSLENRDTEAFF.

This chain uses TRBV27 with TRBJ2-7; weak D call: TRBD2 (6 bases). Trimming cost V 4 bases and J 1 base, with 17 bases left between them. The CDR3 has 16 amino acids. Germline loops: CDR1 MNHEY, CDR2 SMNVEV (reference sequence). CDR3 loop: CASSWGGTLGSYEQYF. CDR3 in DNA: TGTGCCAGCAGTTGGGGAGGCACACTGGGGTCCTACGAGCAGTACTTC.

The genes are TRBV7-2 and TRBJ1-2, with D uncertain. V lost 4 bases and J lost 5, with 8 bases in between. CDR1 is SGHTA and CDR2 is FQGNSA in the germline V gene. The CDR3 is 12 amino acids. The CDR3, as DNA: TGTGCCAGCAGCTCCTCCGGTTATGGCTACACCTTC. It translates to CASSSSGYGYTF.

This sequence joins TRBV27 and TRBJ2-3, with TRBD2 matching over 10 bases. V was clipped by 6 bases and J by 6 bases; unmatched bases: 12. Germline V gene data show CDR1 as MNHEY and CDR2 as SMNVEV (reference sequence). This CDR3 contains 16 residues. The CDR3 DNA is TGTGCCAGCAGACTAGAGAGCGGGGGGGCGGGGGATACGCAGTATTTT. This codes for CASRLESGGAGDTQYF.

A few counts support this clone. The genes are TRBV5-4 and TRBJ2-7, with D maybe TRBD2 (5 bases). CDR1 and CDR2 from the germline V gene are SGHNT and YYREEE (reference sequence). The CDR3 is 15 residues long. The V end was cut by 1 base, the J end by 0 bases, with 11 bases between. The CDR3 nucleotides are TGTGCCAGCAGCTTGAGCAGCGGCAGCTCCTACGAGCAGTACTTC. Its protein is CASSLSSGSSYEQYF.

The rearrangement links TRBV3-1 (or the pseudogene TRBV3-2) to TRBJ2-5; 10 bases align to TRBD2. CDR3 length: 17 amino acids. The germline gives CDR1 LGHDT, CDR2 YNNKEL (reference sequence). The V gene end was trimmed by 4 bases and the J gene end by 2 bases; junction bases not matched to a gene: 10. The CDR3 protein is CASSPGSTSGHQETQYF. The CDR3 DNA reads TGTGCCAGCAGCCCTGGCTCGACTAGCGGGCATCAAGAGACCCAGTACTTC.

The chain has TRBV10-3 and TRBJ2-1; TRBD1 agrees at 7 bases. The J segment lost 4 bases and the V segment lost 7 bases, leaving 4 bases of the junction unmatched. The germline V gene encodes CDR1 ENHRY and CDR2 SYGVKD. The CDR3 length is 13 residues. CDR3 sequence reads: CAITQTGYNEQFF. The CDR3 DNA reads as TGTGCCATCACTCAGACAGGGTACAATGAGCAGTTCTTC.

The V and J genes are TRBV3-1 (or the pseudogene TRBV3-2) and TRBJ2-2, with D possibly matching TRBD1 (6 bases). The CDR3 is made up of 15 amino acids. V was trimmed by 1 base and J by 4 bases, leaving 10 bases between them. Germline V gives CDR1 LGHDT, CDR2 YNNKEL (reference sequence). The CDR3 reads CASSQATGTTGELFF. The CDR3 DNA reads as TGTGCCAGCAGCCAAGCTACAGGGACCACCGGGGAGCTGTTTTTT.

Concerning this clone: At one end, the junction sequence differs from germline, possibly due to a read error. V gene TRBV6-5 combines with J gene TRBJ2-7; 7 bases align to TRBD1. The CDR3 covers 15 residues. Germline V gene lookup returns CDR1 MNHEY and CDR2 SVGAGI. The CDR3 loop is CASSHSTGSFDEQYF. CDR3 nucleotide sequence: TGTGCCAGCAGTCACTCGACAGGGAGCTTTGACGAGCAGTACTTC.

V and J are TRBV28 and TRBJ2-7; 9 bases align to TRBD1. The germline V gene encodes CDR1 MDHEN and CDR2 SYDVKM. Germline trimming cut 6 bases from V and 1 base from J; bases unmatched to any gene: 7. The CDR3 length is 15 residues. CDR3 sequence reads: CASRTTGTGSYEQYF. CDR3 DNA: TGTGCCAGCAGAACTACCGGGACAGGGTCCTACGAGCAGTACTTC.

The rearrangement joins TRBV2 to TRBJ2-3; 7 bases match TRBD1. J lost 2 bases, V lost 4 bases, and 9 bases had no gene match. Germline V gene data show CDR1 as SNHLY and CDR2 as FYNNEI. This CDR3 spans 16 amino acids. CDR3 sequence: CASSVGTAPYTDTQYF. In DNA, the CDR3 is TGTGCCAGCAGTGTTGGGACAGCCCCTTACACAGATACGCAGTATTTT. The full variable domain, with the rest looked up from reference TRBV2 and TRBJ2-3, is EPEVTQTPSHQVTQMGQEVILRCVPISNHLYFYWYRQILGQKVEFLVSFYNNEISEKSEIFDDQFSVERPDGSNFTLKIRSTKLEDSAMYFCASSVGTAPYTDTQYFGPGTRLTVL.

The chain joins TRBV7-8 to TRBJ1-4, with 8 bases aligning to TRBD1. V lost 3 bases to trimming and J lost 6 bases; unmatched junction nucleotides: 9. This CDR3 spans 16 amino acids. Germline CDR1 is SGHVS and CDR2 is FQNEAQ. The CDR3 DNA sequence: TGTGCCAGCAGCTTGGACACAGGGGGTTATGATGAAAAACTGTTTTTT. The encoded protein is CASSLDTGGYDEKLFF.

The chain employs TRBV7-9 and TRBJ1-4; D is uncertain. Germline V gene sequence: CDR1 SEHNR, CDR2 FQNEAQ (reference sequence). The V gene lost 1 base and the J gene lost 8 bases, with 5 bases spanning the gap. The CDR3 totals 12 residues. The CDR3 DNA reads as TGTGCCAGCAGCTTAGATCAAGAAAAACTGTTTTTT. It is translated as CASSLDQEKLFF.

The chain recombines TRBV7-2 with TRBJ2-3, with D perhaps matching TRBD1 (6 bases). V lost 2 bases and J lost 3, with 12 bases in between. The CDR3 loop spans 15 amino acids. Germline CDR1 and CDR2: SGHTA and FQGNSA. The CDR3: CASSLRDTRTDTQYF. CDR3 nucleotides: TGTGCCAGCAGCTTACGGGACACCCGTACAGATACGCAGTATTTT.

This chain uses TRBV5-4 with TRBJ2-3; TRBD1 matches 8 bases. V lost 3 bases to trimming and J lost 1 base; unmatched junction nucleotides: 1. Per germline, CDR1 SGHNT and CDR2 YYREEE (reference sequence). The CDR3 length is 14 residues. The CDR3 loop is CASSSGQGTDTQYF. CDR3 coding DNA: TGTGCCAGCAGCTCGGGACAGGGCACAGATACGCAGTATTTT.

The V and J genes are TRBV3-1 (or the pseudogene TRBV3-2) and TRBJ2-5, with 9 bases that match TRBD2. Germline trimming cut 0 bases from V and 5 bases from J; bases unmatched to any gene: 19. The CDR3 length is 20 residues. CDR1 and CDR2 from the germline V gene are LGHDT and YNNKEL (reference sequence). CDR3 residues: CASSQDPRLAVTGGTETQYF. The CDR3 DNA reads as TGTGCCAGCAGCCAAGATCCACGACTAGCGGTCACGGGGGGCACCGAGACCCAGTACTTC.

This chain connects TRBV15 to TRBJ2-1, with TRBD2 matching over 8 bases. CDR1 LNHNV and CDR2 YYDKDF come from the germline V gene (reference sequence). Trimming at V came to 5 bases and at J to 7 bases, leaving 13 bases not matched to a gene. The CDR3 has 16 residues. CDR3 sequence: CATSSGPGLVGNEQFF. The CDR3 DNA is TGTGCCACCAGCTCCGGCCCGGGACTAGTAGGGAATGAGCAGTTCTTC.

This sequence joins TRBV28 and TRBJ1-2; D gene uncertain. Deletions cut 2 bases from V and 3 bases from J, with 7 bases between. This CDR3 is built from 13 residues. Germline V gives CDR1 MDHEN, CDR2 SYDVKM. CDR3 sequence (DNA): TGTGCCAGCAGTTTAGAGGAATACTATGGCTACACCTTC. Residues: CASSLEEYYGYTF.

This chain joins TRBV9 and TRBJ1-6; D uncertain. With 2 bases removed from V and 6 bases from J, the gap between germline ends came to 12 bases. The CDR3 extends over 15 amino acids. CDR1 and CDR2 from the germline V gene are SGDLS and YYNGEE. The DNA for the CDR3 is TGTGCCAGCAGCGTCGCCGGACGGGGTAATTCACCCCTCCACTTT. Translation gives CASSVAGRGNSPLHF.

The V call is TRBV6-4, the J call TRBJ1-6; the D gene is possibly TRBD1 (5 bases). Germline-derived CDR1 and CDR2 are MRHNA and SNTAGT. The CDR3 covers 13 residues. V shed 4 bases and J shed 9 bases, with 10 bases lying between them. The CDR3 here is CASSATRASPLHF. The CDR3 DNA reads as TGTGCCAGCAGTGCCACCAGGGCTTCACCCCTCCACTTT.

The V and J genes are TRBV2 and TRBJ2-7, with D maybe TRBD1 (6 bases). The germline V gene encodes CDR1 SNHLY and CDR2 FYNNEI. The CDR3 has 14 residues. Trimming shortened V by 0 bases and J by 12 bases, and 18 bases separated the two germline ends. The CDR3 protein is CASSEARRGYPPYF. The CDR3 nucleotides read TGTGCCAGCAGTGAAGCGCGCAGGGGATATCCGCCGTACTTC.

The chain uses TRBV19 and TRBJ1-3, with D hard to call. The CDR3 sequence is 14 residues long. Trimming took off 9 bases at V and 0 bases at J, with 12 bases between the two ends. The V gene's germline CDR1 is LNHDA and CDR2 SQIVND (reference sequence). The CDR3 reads CASCGASSGNTIYF. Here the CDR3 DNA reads TGTGCCAGCTGCGGAGCGAGCTCTGGAAACACCATATATTTT.

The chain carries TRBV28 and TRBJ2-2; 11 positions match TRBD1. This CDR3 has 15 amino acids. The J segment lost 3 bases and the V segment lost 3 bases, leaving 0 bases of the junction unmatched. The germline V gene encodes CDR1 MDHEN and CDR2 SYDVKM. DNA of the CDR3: TGTGCCAGCAGTTTGGGACAGGGGGACACCGGGGAGCTGTTTTTT. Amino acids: CASSLGQGDTGELFF.